This T cell receptor (beta chain) appears in the sequencing data of a study of shared clonotypes between healthy human individuals. The study drew all its donors from Caucasian adults living in Nashville, Tennessee. The junction had 8 bases not matched to a gene; V was cut back by 4 bases and J by 4 bases. This CDR3 spans 14 amino acids. Germline V gene lookup returns CDR1 SGHNT and CDR2 YYREEE (reference sequence). Samples underwent the assay at deep level. Measured with immunoSEQ multiplex PCR; TCRdb has only the in-frame clones, and not every one. The table lists about 1.5 million clones, 98% of them singletons. On this clone itself: Its specificity is not known.

General observations from the study: A handful of donors had approximately 4.6% of their naive CD4 clonotypes in common. As a rule, naive subsets had a larger estimated richness than memory subsets.

Sequencing input: naive CD4+ T cells sorted from blood. Subset specified: CD45RA+ positively selected. The clonotype was recovered from a man aged 30-40 years in good health. The chain joins TRBV5-4 to TRBJ2-7; 7 bases match TRBD1. This CDR3 reads CASSIAGTEYEQYF. In DNA, the CDR3 is TGTGCCAGCAGCATCGCCGGGACAGAGTACGAGCAGTACTTC.